This T cell receptor (beta chain) was sequenced for a study of T-cell reconstitution after alpha-beta-depleted transplantation in children. Findings of the study overall: Several patients had high TCRbeta diversity at day 60; it came from surviving recipient T cells and thymic progenitors. As was reported, about two months after transplant, alpha-beta T cells came from several hundred expanded graft clones.

The library targeted TCRbeta and was prepared with unique molecular identifiers. Using its own MiXCR run on the PCR reads, TCRdb lists one record per CDR3 protein. This sample yields 550,000 to 800,000 distinct CDR3 sequences, of which under 15% are seen a single time; around 0.76% belongs to the top ten. CDR1 is DFQATT and CDR2 is SNEGSKA in the germline V gene (reference sequence). This CDR3 is built from 14 residues. With 2 bases removed from V and 3 bases from J, the gap between germline ends came to 14 bases. The table lists this clonotype with a few counts. Its specificity is not known. The chain carries TRBV20-1 and TRBJ2-7; D is perhaps TRBD1 or TRBD2 (5 bases each). The specimen comprised PBMCs, sampled before TCRalphabeta/CD19-depleted stem cell transplant. This receptor was taken from a girl aged 2-10 years with congenital amegakaryocytic thrombocytopenia, due to receive a stem cell transplant. This CDR3 is CSARSPGRDYEQYF. CDR3 DNA: TGCAGTGCTAGATCCCCGGGACGTGACTACGAGCAGTACTTC.